This is a list of T cell receptor beta chains from one sample in a study of blood T cells in healthy people across ages. TCRdb analysed the 5' RACE reads with MiXCR anew, one entry per CDR3 protein. The table shows about 1.5 million distinct CDR3 sequences, with approximately 43% occurring only once. The sequenced sample was blood. The receptor set was obtained from a woman under 30 in good health. The CDR3 runs from the conserved cysteine through the conserved F or W.

cdr3_aa	v_call	cdr3_length
CASSATEKAFF	TRBV12-3/TRBV12-4	11
CASKRDPGLLNYGYTF	TRBV28	16
CSASETGVRNSPLHF	TRBV20-1	15
CASRLTGPNEQFF	TRBV6-1	13
CASSSGDTYTDTQYF	TRBV6-5	15
CASRPQRALFSDTQYF	TRBV27	16
CASSLLGQGITDTQYF	TRBV12-3/TRBV12-4	16
CASRIGLLGVGTQYF	TRBV28	15
CASSYQFTDTQYF	TRBV7-2	13
CASSLISAYYEQYF	TRBV5-6	14
CASRGGSDVMNTEAFF	TRBV7-2	16
CASSFGVPSGTLHF	TRBV27	14
CSARDVAGYTF	TRBV20-1	11
CASSDPQGRNYGYTF	TRBV25-1	15
CASNFDRGSYNEQYF	TRBV5-1	15
CASSLVDSTYEQYF	TRBV5-1	14
CASSTDRGNSYGYTF	TRBV9	15
CSVVAFQETQYF	TRBV29-1	12
CAISLPGGTEAFF	TRBV10-3	13
CSAPRGGDYEQYF	TRBV20-1	13
CASSAGTASTDTQYF	TRBV7-9	15
CASSFAILGTEAFF	TRBV5-1	14
CASSGTGFNEQFF	TRBV6-1	13
CASSYGGKNEQFF	TRBV6-2/TRBV6-3	13
CASSLPAHGYTF	TRBV5-1	12
CSAREGRGKETQYF	TRBV20-1	14
CSARPTVSYEQYF	TRBV20-1	13
CATGVYEQYF	TRBV10-3	10
CASSYAGITKNIQYF	TRBV6-5	15
CASRSTGGGNEQFF	TRBV12-3/TRBV12-4	14
CSARDPMRASTDTQYF	TRBV20-1	16